This T cell receptor (beta chain) was identified in a study of blood T cell repertoires in COVID-19 (dated by TCRdb to about 2020). Regarding the research as a whole: Collaborator samples came from the United States, Italy and Spain and covered acute and convalescent phases of COVID-19. The prospective study material was composed of cDNA or gDNA derived from T cells, B-cell-depleted T cells, or PBMCs. Deeply sampled blood TCRbeta repertoires from subjects exposed to, actively infected with, or recovered from COVID-19 were included in the dataset. The repertoires were made available in a free public database intended to serve as a resource for research on the immune response to SARS-CoV-2. Samples came from the ongoing ImmuneRACE study (first 160 participants) plus 1,254 subjects from 6 global collaborators. Nearly every sample came with metadata listing a de-identified subject ID, COVID-19 status, age in years and sex. Where available, HLA class I and class II types were obtained from metadata supplied by the sample provider rather than from assay-based typing.

The immunoSEQ Assay, a bias-controlled multiplex PCR, was used to amplify TCRbeta CDR3 regions from genomic DNA. In the authors' own workflow: The number of nucleated cells in each sample was estimated by amplification of reference gene primers within the assay. To quantify the absolute abundance of each unique TCRbeta CDR3 rearrangement, sequence reads were collapsed and filtered. For each sample, productive Simpson clonality was calculated as the square root of Simpson's diversity index over productive rearrangements. TCRdb re-hosts the immuneACCESS table, in-frame sequences only. Its copies lack some clones; in the studies checked, an unresolved V gene accounts for under half of them, and the cause for the rest is not known. Clone size and the V and J calls come from that table; the DNA yielded D and trimming. The sample profile shows 140,000 to 150,000 clones; 86% of them were found once. The ten top clones hold more than 3.5% of the sample.

About this clone: The antigen this receptor binds is unknown. Qualities for individual bases were not recorded, and no much larger clone is one base off.

CDR1 SNHLY and CDR2 FYNNEI were looked up in the germline V gene. The CDR3 spans 13 residues, from the cysteine through the phenylalanine. Only the CDR3 DNA is retained, 39 bases long and in frame from the first base. V and J are trimmed by 6 bases and 6 bases, and the gene matches miss 7 bases of the junction. In the prospective study, participants were about 18 to 95 years old, resided in 25 or so geographic areas of the United States, and were enrolled through a virtual design. In the prospective study, cohorts were assigned on the basis of participant-reported clinical history obtained from a screening survey and a study questionnaire. Recovered participants in ImmuneRACE Cohort 3 were defined by two consecutive negative NP/OP PCR tests, clearance by a healthcare professional, or resolution of symptoms. In the prospective study, whole blood, serum and a nasopharyngeal or oropharyngeal swab were collected from each participant by mobile phlebotomists. Participants in the prospective study had the option to provide additional blood draws and questionnaires over a roughly 2-month period. Before DNA extraction, blood samples from the prospective study were shipped at room temperature or frozen.

What the work shows at the level of the full study, not this receptor alone: How much clinical and demographic metadata was included differed by source and by participant, and the metadata was provided uncurated.

This receptor was obtained from a man in his fifties who had recovered from COVID-19. The material sequenced was PBMCs or T cells enriched from blood (not recorded which). This receptor chain uses TRBV2 and TRBJ1-2; 7 bases in between match TRBD1. The nucleotide sequence reads as follows: TGTGCCAGCAGACCTGACAGGGAGGATGGCTACACCTTC. This gives the protein CASRPDREDGYTF.